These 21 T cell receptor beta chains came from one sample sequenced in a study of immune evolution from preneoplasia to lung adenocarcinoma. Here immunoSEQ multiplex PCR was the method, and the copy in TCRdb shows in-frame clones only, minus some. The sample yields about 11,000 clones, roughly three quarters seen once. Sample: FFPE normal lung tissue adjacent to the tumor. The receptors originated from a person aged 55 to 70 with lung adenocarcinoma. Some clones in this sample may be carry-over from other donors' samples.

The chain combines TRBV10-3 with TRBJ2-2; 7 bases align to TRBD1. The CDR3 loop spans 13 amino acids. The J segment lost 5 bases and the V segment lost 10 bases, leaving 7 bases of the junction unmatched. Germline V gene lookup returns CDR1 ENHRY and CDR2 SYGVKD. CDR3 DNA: TGTGCCACCGGGGACAGAGCGACCGGGGAGCTGTTTTTT. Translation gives CATGDRATGELFF.

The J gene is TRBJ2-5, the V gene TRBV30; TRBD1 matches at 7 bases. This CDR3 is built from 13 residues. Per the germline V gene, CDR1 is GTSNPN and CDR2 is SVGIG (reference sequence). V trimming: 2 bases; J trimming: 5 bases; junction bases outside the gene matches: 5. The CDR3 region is CAWSRGRRETQYF. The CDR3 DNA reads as TGTGCCTGGAGTAGGGGGCGTCGGGAGACCCAGTACTTC.

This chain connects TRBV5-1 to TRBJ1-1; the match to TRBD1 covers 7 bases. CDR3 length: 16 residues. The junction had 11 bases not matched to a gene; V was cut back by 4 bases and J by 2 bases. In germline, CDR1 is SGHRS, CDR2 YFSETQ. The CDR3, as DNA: TGCGCCAGCAGCAGGCGGACAGGTCCCATCAACACTGAAGCTTTCTTT. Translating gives CASSRRTGPINTEAFF.

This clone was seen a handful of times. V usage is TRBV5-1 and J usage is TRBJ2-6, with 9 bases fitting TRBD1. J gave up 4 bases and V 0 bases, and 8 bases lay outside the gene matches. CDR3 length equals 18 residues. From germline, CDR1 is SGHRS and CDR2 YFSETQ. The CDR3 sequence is CASSLATQGARGANVLTF. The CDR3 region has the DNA TGCGCCAGCAGCTTGGCCACACAGGGGGCGAGAGGGGCCAACGTCCTGACTTTC.

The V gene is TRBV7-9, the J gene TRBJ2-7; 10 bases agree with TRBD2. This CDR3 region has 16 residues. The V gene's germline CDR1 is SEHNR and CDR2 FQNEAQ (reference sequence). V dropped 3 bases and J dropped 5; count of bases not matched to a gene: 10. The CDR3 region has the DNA TGTGCCAGCAGCTTCCCCTTCGGGACTAGCGACCACGAGCAGTACTTC. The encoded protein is CASSFPFGTSDHEQYF.

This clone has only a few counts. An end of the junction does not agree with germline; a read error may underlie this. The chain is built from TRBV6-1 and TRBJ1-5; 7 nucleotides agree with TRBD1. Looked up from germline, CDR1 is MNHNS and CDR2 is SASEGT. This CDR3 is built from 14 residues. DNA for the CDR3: TGTGCCAGCAGTCAAGCAGGGGGATCTGGTCCCCAGCATTTT. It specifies CASSQAGGSGPQHF.

CDR3 DNA: TGTGCCAGCAGCTATAGGACAGACAATGAGCAGTTCTTC. It translates to CASSYRTDNEQFF. This chain joins TRBV14 and TRBJ2-1; perhaps TRBD1 as D (6 bases). V lost 5 bases to trimming and J lost 5 bases, with 10 bases between them. Germline V gene data show CDR1 as SGHDN and CDR2 as FVKESK. The CDR3 runs 13 residues. Together with reference TRBV14 and TRBJ2-1, the CDR3 gives the full variable domain: EAGVTQFPSHSVIEKGQTVTLRCDPISGHDNLYWYRRVMGKEIKFLLHFVKESKQDESGMPNNRFLAERTGGTYSTLKVQPAELEDSGVYFCASSYRTDNEQFFGPGTRLTVL.

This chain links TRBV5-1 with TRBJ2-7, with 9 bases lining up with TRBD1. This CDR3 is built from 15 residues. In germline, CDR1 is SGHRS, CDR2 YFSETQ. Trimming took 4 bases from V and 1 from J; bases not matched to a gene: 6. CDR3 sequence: CASSPVTGGSYEQYF. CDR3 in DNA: TGCGCCAGCAGCCCGGTGACAGGGGGATCCTACGAGCAGTACTTC.

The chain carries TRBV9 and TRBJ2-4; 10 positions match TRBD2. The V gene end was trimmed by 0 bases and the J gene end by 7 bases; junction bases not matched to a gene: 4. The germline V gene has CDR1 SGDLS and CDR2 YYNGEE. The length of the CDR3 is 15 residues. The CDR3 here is CASSVVSGRVNIQYF. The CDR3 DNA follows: TGTGCCAGCAGCGTAGTGAGCGGGAGGGTCAACATTCAGTACTTC.

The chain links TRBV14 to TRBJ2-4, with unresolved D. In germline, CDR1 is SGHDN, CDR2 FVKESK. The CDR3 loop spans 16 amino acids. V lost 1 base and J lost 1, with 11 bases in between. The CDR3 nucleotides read TGTGCCAGCAGCCAAGGAGTGAGCACGGCCAAAAACATTCAGTACTTC. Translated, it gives CASSQGVSTAKNIQYF.

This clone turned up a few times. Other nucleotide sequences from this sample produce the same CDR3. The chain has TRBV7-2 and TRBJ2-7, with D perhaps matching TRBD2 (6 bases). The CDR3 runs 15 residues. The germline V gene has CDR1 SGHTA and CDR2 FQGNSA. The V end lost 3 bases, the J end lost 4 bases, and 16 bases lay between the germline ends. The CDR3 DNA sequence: TGTGCCAGCAGCTTGAGGGGAGGCGACGTTTACGAGCAGTACTTC. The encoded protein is CASSLRGGDVYEQYF.

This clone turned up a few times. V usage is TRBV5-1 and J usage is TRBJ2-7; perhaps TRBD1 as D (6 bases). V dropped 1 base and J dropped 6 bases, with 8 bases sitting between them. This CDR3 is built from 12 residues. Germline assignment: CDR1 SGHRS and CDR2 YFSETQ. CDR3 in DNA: TGCGCCAGCAGCTTGTGGGGGCGCGAGCAGTACTTC. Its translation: CASSLWGREQYF.

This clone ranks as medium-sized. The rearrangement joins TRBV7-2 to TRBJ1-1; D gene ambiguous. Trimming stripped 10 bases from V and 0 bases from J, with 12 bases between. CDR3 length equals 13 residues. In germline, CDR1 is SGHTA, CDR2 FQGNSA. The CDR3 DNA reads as TGTGCCACTAATCCGCAGATGAACACTGAAGCTTTCTTT. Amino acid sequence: CATNPQMNTEAFF.

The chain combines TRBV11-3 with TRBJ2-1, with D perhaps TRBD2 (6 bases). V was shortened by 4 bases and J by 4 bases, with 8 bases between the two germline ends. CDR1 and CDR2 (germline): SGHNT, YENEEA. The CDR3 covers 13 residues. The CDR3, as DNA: TGTGCCAGCAGCTGGGGGGATTACAATGAGCAGTTCTTC. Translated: CASSWGDYNEQFF.

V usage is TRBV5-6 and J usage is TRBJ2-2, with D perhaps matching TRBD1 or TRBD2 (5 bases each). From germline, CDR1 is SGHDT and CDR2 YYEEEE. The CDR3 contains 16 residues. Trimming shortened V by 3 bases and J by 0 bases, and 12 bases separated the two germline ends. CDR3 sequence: CASSWGYSTNTGELFF. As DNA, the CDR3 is TGTGCCAGCAGCTGGGGGTACTCAACGAACACCGGGGAGCTGTTTTTT.

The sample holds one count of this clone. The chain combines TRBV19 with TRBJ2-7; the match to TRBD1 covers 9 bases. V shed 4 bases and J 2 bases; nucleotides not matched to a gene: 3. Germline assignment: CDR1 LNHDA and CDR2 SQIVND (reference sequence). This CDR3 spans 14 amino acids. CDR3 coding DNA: TGTGCCAGTAGTAAGGACAGGGGAACCTACGAGCAGTACTTC. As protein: CASSKDRGTYEQYF.

The CDR3 nucleotides read TGTGCCAGCAGTGGAATAGCGGGAGGAGACTACGAGCAGTACTTC. As protein: CASSGIAGGDYEQYF. V and J are TRBV27 and TRBJ2-7, with TRBD2 matching over 10 bases. Germline V gives CDR1 MNHEY, CDR2 SMNVEV (reference sequence). V was pared by 5 bases and J by 3 bases, with 7 bases of the junction left unmatched. The CDR3 runs 15 residues.

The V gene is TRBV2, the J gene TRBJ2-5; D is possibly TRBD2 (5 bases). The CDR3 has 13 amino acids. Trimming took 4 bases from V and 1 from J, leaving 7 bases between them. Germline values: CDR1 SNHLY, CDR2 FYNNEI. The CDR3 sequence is CASSGLAQETQYF. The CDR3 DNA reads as TGTGCCAGCAGTGGGCTAGCCCAAGAGACCCAGTACTTC.

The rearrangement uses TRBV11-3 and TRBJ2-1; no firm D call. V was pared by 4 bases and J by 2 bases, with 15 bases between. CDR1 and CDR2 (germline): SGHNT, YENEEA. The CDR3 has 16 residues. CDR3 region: CASSSNRGGTYNEQFF. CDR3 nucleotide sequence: TGTGCCAGCAGCTCCAATCGCGGCGGCACCTACAATGAGCAGTTCTTC.

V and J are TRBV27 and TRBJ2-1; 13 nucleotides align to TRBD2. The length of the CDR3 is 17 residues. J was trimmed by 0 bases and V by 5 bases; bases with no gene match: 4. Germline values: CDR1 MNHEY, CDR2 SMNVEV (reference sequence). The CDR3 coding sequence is TGTGCCAGCAGTGCCGGACTAGCGGGGGTCTCCTACAATGAGCAGTTCTTC. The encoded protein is CASSAGLAGVSYNEQFF.

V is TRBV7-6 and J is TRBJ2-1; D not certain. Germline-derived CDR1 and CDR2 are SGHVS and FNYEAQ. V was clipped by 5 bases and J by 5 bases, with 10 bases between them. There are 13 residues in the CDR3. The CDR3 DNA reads TGTGCCAGCAGCCCACAACTGGACAATGAGCAGTTCTTC. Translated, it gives CASSPQLDNEQFF.